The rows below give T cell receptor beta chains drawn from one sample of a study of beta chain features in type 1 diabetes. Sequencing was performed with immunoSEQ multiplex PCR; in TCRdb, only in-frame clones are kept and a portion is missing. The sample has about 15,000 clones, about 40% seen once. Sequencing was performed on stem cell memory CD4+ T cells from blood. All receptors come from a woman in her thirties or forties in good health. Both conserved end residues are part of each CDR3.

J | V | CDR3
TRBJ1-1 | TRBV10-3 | CAITLRAGGVNTEAFF
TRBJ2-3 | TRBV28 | CASSPTGDNTDTQYF
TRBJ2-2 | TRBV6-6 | CASTHRRGMDTGELFF
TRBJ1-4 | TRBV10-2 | CASSVDGQQIEKLFF
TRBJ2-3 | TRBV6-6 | CASRGGGPDTQYF
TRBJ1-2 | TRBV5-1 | CASSLGQGVFYGYTF
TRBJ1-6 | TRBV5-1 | CASSSGGRVRSPLHF
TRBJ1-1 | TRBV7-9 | CASSPPGTGRGTEAFF
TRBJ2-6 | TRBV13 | CASSSRVSGANVLTF
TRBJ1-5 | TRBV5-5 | CASSLLGSRINSNQPQHF
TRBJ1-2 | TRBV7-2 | CASSLFEGANYGYTF
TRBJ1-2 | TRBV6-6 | CASKFTGANYGYTF
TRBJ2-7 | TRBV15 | CATSREGGAYEQYF
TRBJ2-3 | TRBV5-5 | CASMPSGNTDTQYF
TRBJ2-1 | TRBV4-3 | CASSHPGSSGGGSYNEQFF
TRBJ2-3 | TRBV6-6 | CASSLLAGRWTDTQYF
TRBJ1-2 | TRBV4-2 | CASSQRNRDYGYTF
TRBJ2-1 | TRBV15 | CATSRETSGGAREQFF
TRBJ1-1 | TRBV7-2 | CASSLQGVEAFF
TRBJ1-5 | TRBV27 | CATMGGAAQPQHF
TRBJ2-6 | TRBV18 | CASSSGTGTSGANVLTF
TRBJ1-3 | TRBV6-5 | CASSYSGQGVGNTIYF
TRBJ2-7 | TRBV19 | CASTPYSPGTGGSTYEQYF
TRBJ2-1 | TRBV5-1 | CASSFGTSQGNEQFF
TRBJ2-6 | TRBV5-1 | CASRQDTSGANVLTF
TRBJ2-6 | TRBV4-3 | CASSQLWLTATGANVLTF
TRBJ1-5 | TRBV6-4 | CASSLTGTQPQHF
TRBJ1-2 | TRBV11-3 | CASRRQGGRYGYTF
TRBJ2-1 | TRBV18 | CASSPPGTGATNEQFF
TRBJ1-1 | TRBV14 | CASSQEWRGLAFF
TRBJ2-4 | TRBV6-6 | CASSERTGNIQYF
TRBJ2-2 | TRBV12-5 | CASGLVRAGELFF
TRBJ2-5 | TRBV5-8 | CASSSGKRAQETQYF
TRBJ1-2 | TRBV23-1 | CASSQEGGQNYGYTF
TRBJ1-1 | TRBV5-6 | CASSIGQSTEAFF
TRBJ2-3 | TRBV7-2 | CASSLARLAGGSTDTQYF
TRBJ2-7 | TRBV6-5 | CASSEMWAYEQYF
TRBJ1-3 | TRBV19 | CASSINRADTIYF
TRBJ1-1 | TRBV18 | CASSPQGMNTEAFF
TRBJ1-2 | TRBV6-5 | CASSYSPGNYGYTF
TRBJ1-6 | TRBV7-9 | CASRLGSYNSPLHF
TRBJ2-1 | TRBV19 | CASSSSAYNEQFF
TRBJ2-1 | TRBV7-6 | CASSLVASGRNEQFF
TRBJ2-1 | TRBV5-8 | CASSLVGGSYNEQFF
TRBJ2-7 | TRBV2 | CASRGRTGVNEQYF
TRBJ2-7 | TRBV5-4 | CASSQKWPMDEQYF
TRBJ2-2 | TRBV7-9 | CASSPRLAGELFF
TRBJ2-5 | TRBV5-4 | CASSLRGAETQYF
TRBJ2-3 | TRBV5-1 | CASSFLRGSSTDTQYF